The clone carrying this T cell receptor beta chain was counted a few times. The second PCR ran about 6 to 11 cycles with a sample-barcoded 5' primer and J-beta primers. TCRdb recomputed calls from the 5' RACE reads with MiXCR, one row per CDR3 protein. The data hold around 870,000 distinct CDR3 sequences, with 25% to 35% observed a single time. This record comes from a study of blood T cells in healthy people across ages. The V and J ends lost 4 bases and 0 bases respectively, with 7 bases between them. This CDR3 region has 13 residues. Germline V gene sequence: CDR1 SNHLY, CDR2 FYNNEI. The genes are TRBV2 and TRBJ2-7, with unresolved D. Sequencing used blood. The clonotype comes from a woman of 80 years or more in good health. CDR3 nucleotides: TGTGCCAGCAGTGTTATCTTCTCCTACGAGCAGTACTTC. This translates into CASSVIFSYEQYF. Filled out from reference TRBV2 and TRBJ2-7, the complete variable domain reads EPEVTQTPSHQVTQMGQEVILRCVPISNHLYFYWYRQILGQKVEFLVSFYNNEISEKSEIFDDQFSVERPDGSNFTLKIRSTKLEDSAMYFCASSVIFSYEQYFGPGTRLTVT.